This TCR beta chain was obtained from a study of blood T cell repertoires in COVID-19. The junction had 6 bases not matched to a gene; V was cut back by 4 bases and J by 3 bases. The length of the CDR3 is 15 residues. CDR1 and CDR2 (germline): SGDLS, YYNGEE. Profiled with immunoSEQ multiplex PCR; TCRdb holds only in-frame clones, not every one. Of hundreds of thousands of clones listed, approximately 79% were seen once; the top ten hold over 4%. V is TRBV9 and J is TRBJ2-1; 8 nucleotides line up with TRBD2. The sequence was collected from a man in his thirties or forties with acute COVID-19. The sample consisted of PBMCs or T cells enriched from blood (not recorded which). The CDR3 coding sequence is TGTGCCAGCAGCCTTGGAGCGGGGGTCTACAATGAGCAGTTCTTC. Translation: CASSLGAGVYNEQFF.